Following are 11 T cell receptor beta chains from one sample sequenced in a study of shared clonotypes between healthy human individuals. Produced via immunoSEQ multiplex PCR; TCRdb's table is partial and in-frame only. The profile covers over 2 million clones, with roughly 94% appearing a single time and 0.13% taken by the ten largest. Sequenced: naive CD4+ T cells sorted from blood. Regarding subset: CD45RA+ positively selected. These receptors came from a man aged 18 to 29 in good health.

V usage is TRBV10-3 and J usage is TRBJ1-4, with D possibly TRBD1 on 5 matching bases. The CDR3 length is 13 residues. The germline V gene has CDR1 ENHRY and CDR2 SYGVKD. V lost 2 bases and J lost 8, with 9 bases in between. The CDR3 loop is CAISEGAGEKLFF. The CDR3 region has the DNA TGTGCCATCAGTGAGGGGGCCGGGGAAAAACTGTTTTTT.

This chain connects TRBV10-2 to TRBJ2-7; perhaps D is TRBD1 or TRBD2 (6 bases each). There are 11 residues in the CDR3. Trimming took 8 bases from V and 5 from J, leaving 10 bases between them. Germline CDR1 is WSHSY and CDR2 is SAAADI. The CDR3 loop is CASRGLNEQYF. CDR3 coding DNA: TGCGCCAGCCGGGGGCTCAACGAGCAGTACTTC.

On this clone itself: A much larger clone differs by one base, so this may be a read error. This chain links TRBV30 with TRBJ1-2; D gene uncertain. CDR3 length: 15 residues. Germline CDR1 reads GTSNPN; CDR2 reads SVGIG (reference sequence). The CDR3: CAWISSVVPGMGYAF. DNA of the CDR3: TGTGCCTGGATATCTTCAGTGGTCCCCGGAATGGGCTACGCCTTC.

About this clone itself: Other DNA sequences of this sample code for an identical CDR3. The genes are TRBV28 and TRBJ2-2, with 8 bases lining up with TRBD1. The V gene's germline CDR1 is MDHEN and CDR2 SYDVKM. The V gene end was trimmed by 6 bases and the J gene end by 4 bases; junction bases not matched to a gene: 4. This CDR3 is built from 14 residues. CDR3 sequence: CASSPGQGTGELFF. The CDR3 bases are TGTGCCAGCAGCCCCGGACAGGGCACCGGGGAGCTGTTTTTT.

This clone appeared a single time. The rearrangement joins TRBV2 to TRBJ1-6; 12 positions match TRBD1. With V trimmed by 6 bases and J by 6 bases, 3 bases remained unmatched. The CDR3 totals 15 residues. CDR1 SNHLY and CDR2 FYNNEI come from the germline V gene. CDR3 sequence: CASRGQGARNSPLHF. The DNA for the CDR3 is TGTGCCAGCAGGGGACAGGGGGCACGTAATTCACCCCTCCACTTT.

The sample holds one count of this clone. J is TRBJ2-3 and V is TRBV27, with D perhaps matching TRBD1 (7 bases). Germline V gene data show CDR1 as MNHEY and CDR2 as SMNVEV (reference sequence). The ends were cut back, 4 bases at V and 1 base at J, with 18 bases in the middle. This CDR3 comprises 17 residues. CDR3 in DNA: TGTGCCAGCAGTTCCCGGCCCGGGGGACAGCGCACAGATACGCAGTATTTT. It translates to CASSSRPGGQRTDTQYF.

This clone was picked up a small number of times. The J gene is TRBJ1-1, the V gene TRBV19; no definite D call. This CDR3 is 14 amino acids long. Trimming took off 1 base at V and 1 base at J, with 7 bases between the two ends. Germline V CDR1 and CDR2: LNHDA, SQIVND (reference sequence). CDR3 in amino acids: CASSIGVRNTEAFF. The DNA for the CDR3 is TGTGCCAGTAGTATAGGGGTGAGGAACACTGAAGCTTTCTTT.

This chain connects TRBV10-1 to TRBJ2-3; 7 bases are a match to TRBD2. The CDR3 has 15 amino acids. Germline CDR1 and CDR2: WNHNN and SYGVQD (reference sequence). The trim removed 2 bases at V and 1 base at J, leaving 3 bases unmatched. CDR3 bases: TGCGCCAGCAGTGAGCAAAGCGGGGGCACAGATACGCAGTATTTT. It translates to CASSEQSGGTDTQYF.

The chain combines TRBV30 with TRBJ2-2; D ambiguous. V lost 0 bases, J lost 8 bases, and 16 bases lay in between. Looked up from germline, CDR1 is GTSNPN and CDR2 is SVGIG (reference sequence). This CDR3 is 15 amino acids long. CDR3 sequence: CAWSVLGAIGGELFF. CDR3 nucleotides: TGTGCCTGGAGTGTTCTTGGTGCAATAGGTGGGGAGCTGTTTTTT.

As for this clone: A much larger clone sits a single nucleotide away, making a read error possible. This rearrangement joins TRBV27 to TRBJ1-5, with TRBD1 as a possible D gene (6 bases). The ends were cut back, 4 bases at V and 2 bases at J, with 6 bases in the middle. The CDR3 extends over 13 amino acids. Germline values: CDR1 MNHEY, CDR2 SMNVEV (reference sequence). The CDR3 DNA reads as TGTGCCAGCAGTTGGACAGGCAATCAGCCCCAGCATTTT. It codes for CASSWTGNQPQHF.

As regards this clone: A read error may produce the germline difference seen at one junction end. The chain recombines TRBV7-2 with TRBJ2-7; TRBD2 matches at 10 bases. The V gene's germline CDR1 is SGHTA and CDR2 FQGNSA. The CDR3 is made up of 15 amino acids. CDR3 nucleotide sequence: TGTGCCAGCAGCGTAGCGGGGGGCCACTCCTACGAGCAGTACTTC. It translates to CASSVAGGHSYEQYF.